These 8 T cell receptor beta chains originate from one sample sequenced in a study of cytomegalovirus exposure and HLA in healthy donors (dated by TCRdb to about 2017). Library creation used the immunoSEQ multiplex PCR assay. For the multiplex PCR, a mixture combining 60 forward primers for TCR Vbeta segments and 13 reverse primers for TCR Jbeta segments was used. Not all clones reach the TCRdb copy of this immuneACCESS table, which keeps in-frame sequences only. Checked studies attribute under half of the gap to unresolved V genes and leave the rest unexplained. Present in this sample are about 300,000 clones, just over 85% of which were seen just once. The ten largest account for less than 4.5% of the sample. Sequences were obtained from PBMCs. These receptors all come from a man aged 40-49 years in good health and CMV-seropositive.

Written as DNA, the CDR3 is TGTGCCAGCAGTTACTCGGCTGGACAGGGCACAGATACGCAGTATTTT. Amino acids: CASSYSAGQGTDTQYF. The rearrangement uses TRBV6-5 and TRBJ2-3, with 7 bases matching TRBD1. This CDR3 spans 16 amino acids. Looked up from germline, CDR1 is MNHEY and CDR2 is SVGAGI. V lost 0 bases, J lost 1 base, and 4 bases stayed unmatched.

A remark on this clone: Other DNA sequences in this sample translate to the same CDR3. The genes are TRBV28 and TRBJ1-5, with 7 nucleotides matching TRBD1. CDR1 and CDR2 from the germline V gene are MDHEN and SYDVKM. The CDR3 contains 16 residues. The V and J ends lost 5 bases and 4 bases, in that order; junction bases with no gene match: 11. The CDR3 is CASSLTAAGGNQPQHF. CDR3 DNA: TGTGCCAGCAGTCTCACCGCGGCAGGGGGGAATCAGCCCCAGCATTTT.

The chain couples TRBV19 to TRBJ1-1, with 7 bases lining up with TRBD1. This CDR3 is 13 amino acids long. V lost 10 bases, J lost 2 bases, and 7 bases stayed unmatched. Looked up from germline, CDR1 is LNHDA and CDR2 is SQIVND (reference sequence). The CDR3 reads CATGQGDNTEAFF. The CDR3 nucleotides read TGTGCCACTGGGCAGGGGGATAACACTGAAGCTTTCTTT.

The CDR3 DNA reads TGTGCCAGCAGTTTACAGGACTCACAAGAGACCCAGTACTTC. Translating it yields CASSLQDSQETQYF. The rearrangement uses TRBV27 and TRBJ2-5; possible D gene TRBD2, 5 bases. Per germline, CDR1 MNHEY and CDR2 SMNVEV (reference sequence). V was shortened by 2 bases and J by 2 bases, with 9 bases between the two germline ends. There are 14 residues in the CDR3.

The V and J genes are TRBV9 and TRBJ1-3, with unresolved D. Trimming took off 0 bases at V and 0 bases at J, with 7 bases between the two ends. The germline gives CDR1 SGDLS, CDR2 YYNGEE. CDR3 length equals 15 residues. CDR3 sequence: CASSVESGSGNTIYF. The CDR3 region has the DNA TGTGCCAGCAGCGTAGAGTCAGGCTCTGGAAACACCATATATTTT.

The chain carries TRBV7-2 and TRBJ2-7, with TRBD1 matching 7 bases. The CDR3 is made up of 13 amino acids. J lost 4 bases, V lost 3 bases, and 3 bases had no gene match. Germline CDR1 and CDR2: SGHTA and FQGNSA. CDR3 coding DNA: TGTGCCAGCAGCTTCGAACAGGGGTACGAGCAGTACTTC. It yields the protein CASSFEQGYEQYF.

The genes are TRBV6-5 and TRBJ1-5; weak D call: TRBD1 (6 bases). Germline V gene sequence: CDR1 MNHEY, CDR2 SVGAGI. CDR3 length equals 15 residues. The V end was cut by 5 bases, the J end by 0 bases, with 11 bases between. CDR3 bases: TGTGCCAGCAGTCCGAGGACAGTTAGCAATCAGCCCCAGCATTTT. Amino acid sequence: CASSPRTVSNQPQHF.

The chain carries TRBV5-1 and TRBJ2-2, with D possibly TRBD2 on 5 matching bases. Germline V gives CDR1 SGHRS, CDR2 YFSETQ. CDR3 length equals 13 residues. Between the trimmed V and J ends, which lost 6 bases and 5 bases, there was a span of 11 bases. CDR3 sequence (DNA): TGCGCCAGCAACGCCGGGGAGACCGGGGAGCTGTTTTTT. Its protein is CASNAGETGELFF.